One sample yielded the 26 T cell receptor beta chains listed below, sequenced in a study of lymphopenia after photon versus proton radiotherapy. Profiled with immunoSEQ multiplex PCR; TCRdb holds only in-frame clones, not every one. Of around 70,000 clones detected, 80% to 95% appear once; the ten largest clones hold 2.2%. The sample was peripheral blood, taken from a patient treated with photon-based radiotherapy. All receptors derive from a woman aged 40 to 50 with cholangiocarcinoma.

The chain uses TRBV6-1 and TRBJ1-3; the D is unclear. CDR1 is MNHNS, CDR2 SASEGT, per germline. This CDR3 region has 16 residues. V was shortened by 2 bases and J by 2 bases, with 13 bases between the two germline ends. The CDR3 DNA reads as TGTGCCAGCAGTGAAAGTATGGGGAGAACTGGAAACACCATATATTTT. Protein sequence: CASSESMGRTGNTIYF.

The chain couples TRBV27 to TRBJ1-2; D perhaps matches TRBD1 (5 bases). The V end lost 6 bases, the J end lost 4 bases, and 15 bases lay between the germline ends. Germline loops: CDR1 MNHEY, CDR2 SMNVEV (reference sequence). The CDR3 is 14 amino acids. The CDR3 DNA follows: TGTGCCAGCAGACCACGGGCAGGGTCCTATGGCTACACCTTC. Residues: CASRPRAGSYGYTF.

The rearrangement uses TRBV30 and TRBJ2-5, with 7 bases lining up with TRBD2. V dropped 0 bases and J dropped 2; count of bases not matched to a gene: 3. The CDR3 length is 14 residues. Germline CDR1 reads GTSNPN; CDR2 reads SVGIG (reference sequence). CDR3 sequence reads: CAWSVASGQETQYF. CDR3 DNA: TGTGCCTGGAGTGTAGCTAGCGGACAAGAGACCCAGTACTTC.

In nucleotides, the CDR3 is TGTGCCAGCAGCTTATTAGCGGGACGGGAGCTGTTTTTT. Protein product: CASSLLAGRELFF. The genes are TRBV11-1 and TRBJ2-2; 8 nucleotides match TRBD2. Trimming cost V 2 bases and J 9 bases; bases outside gene matches: 2. Germline lookup yields CDR1 SGHAT and CDR2 FQDESV (reference sequence). The CDR3 is 13 residues long.

The chain uses TRBV19 and TRBJ1-1, with no clear D. Trimming stripped 5 bases from V and 0 bases from J, with 7 bases between. This CDR3 contains 13 residues. Germline lookup yields CDR1 LNHDA and CDR2 SQIVND (reference sequence). CDR3: CASSYGMNTEAFF. The CDR3 DNA reads as TGTGCCAGTAGTTATGGGATGAACACTGAAGCTTTCTTT. The whole variable domain, remainder taken from reference TRBV19 and TRBJ1-1, is DGGITQSPKYLFRKEGQNVTLSCEQNLNHDAMYWYRQDPGQGLRLIYYSQIVNDFQKGDIAEGYSVSREKKESFPLTVTSAQKNPTAFYLCASSYGMNTEAFFGQGTRLTVV.

The V and J genes are TRBV5-5 and TRBJ1-5, with D possibly matching TRBD1 (6 bases). The CDR3 runs to 17 residues. Looked up from germline, CDR1 is SGHKS and CDR2 is YYEKEE (reference sequence). Trimming took 4 bases from V and 0 from J, leaving 17 bases between them. The CDR3 is CASSRGGQPHSNQPQHF. The CDR3 coding sequence is TGTGCCAGCAGCCGGGGGGGGCAGCCCCATAGCAATCAGCCCCAGCATTTT.

V usage is TRBV4-3 and J usage is TRBJ2-7, with D hard to call. Germline values: CDR1 LGHNA, CDR2 YSLEER. Trimming removed 1 base from V and 0 bases from J, with 13 bases in between. This CDR3 is 16 amino acids long. This chain's CDR3 is CASSQVMADSSYEQYF. As DNA, the CDR3 is TGCGCCAGCAGCCAAGTCATGGCGGATAGCTCCTACGAGCAGTACTTC.

The rearrangement links TRBV18 to TRBJ2-7; unclear D gene. The CDR3 covers 12 residues. Trimming stripped 3 bases from V and 3 bases from J, with 6 bases between. The V gene's germline CDR1 is KGHSH and CDR2 LQKENI. Here the CDR3 DNA reads TGTGCCAGCTCACCTTACAACTACGAGCAGTACTTC. Its translation is CASSPYNYEQYF.

The chain links TRBV27 to TRBJ2-1; 9 bases are a match to TRBD2. Germline assignment: CDR1 MNHEY and CDR2 SMNVEV (reference sequence). This CDR3 comprises 15 residues. Unmatched junction bases numbered 8, after V lost 6 bases and J lost 5 bases. Here the CDR3 reads CASSLGGTSHNEQFF. CDR3 bases: TGTGCCAGCAGCTTAGGAGGGACTAGCCACAATGAGCAGTTCTTC.

The gene calls are TRBV4-2 and TRBJ2-3; 8 bases agree with TRBD2. Per germline, CDR1 LGHNA and CDR2 YNFKEQ. The J segment lost 0 bases and the V segment lost 4 bases, leaving 3 bases of the junction unmatched. The CDR3 has 15 amino acids. CDR3 bases: TGTGCCAGCAGCCTAGCGGGGATTAGCACAGATACGCAGTATTTT. Translated, it gives CASSLAGISTDTQYF.

J is TRBJ1-2 and V is TRBV5-8; D is undetermined. This CDR3 region has 13 residues. V lost 4 bases and J 4 bases, leaving 11 bases between the germline ends. Per the germline V gene, CDR1 is SGHTS and CDR2 is YDEGEE. The CDR3 spells CASSHRRVYGYTF. The CDR3, as DNA: TGTGCCAGCAGCCATCGCCGGGTCTATGGCTACACCTTC. Drawing the rest from reference TRBV5-8 and TRBJ1-2, the complete variable domain is EAGVTQSPTHLIKTRGQQATLRCSPISGHTSVYWYQQALGLGLQFLLWYDEGEERNRGNFPPRFSGRQFPNYSSELNVNALELEDSALYLCASSHRRVYGYTFGSGTRLTVV.

The CDR3 loop reads CASSVAGTGELFF. Here the CDR3 DNA reads TGTGCCAGCAGCGTAGCTGGCACCGGGGAGCTGTTTTTT. The V call is TRBV9, the J call TRBJ2-2; no definite D call. V gave up 0 bases and J gave up 4 bases, with 4 bases separating them. Germline CDR1 is SGDLS and CDR2 is YYNGEE. The CDR3 is 13 residues long.

The chain recombines TRBV4-1 with TRBJ1-1; TRBD1 aligns across 10 bases. The CDR3 spans 15 residues. J gave up 3 bases and V 1 base, and 2 bases lay outside the gene matches. Germline CDR1 is MGHRA and CDR2 is YSYEKL. CDR3 protein: CASSQAGQGYTEAFF. The DNA for the CDR3 is TGCGCCAGCAGCCAAGCGGGACAGGGGTACACTGAAGCTTTCTTT.

This clone was observed once. The rearrangement uses TRBV7-9 and TRBJ1-4; 7 nucleotides line up with TRBD1. Trimming took 4 bases from V and 5 from J; bases not matched to a gene: 16. The CDR3 extends over 18 amino acids. Germline assignment: CDR1 SEHNR and CDR2 FQNEAQ (reference sequence). The CDR3 sequence: CASSSGKGAGQYNEKLFF. CDR3 coding DNA: TGTGCCAGCAGCTCCGGGAAAGGCGCGGGACAGTACAATGAAAAACTGTTTTTT.

In its sample, this clone was seen a few times. The genes are TRBV4-1 and TRBJ1-2, with D possibly matching TRBD1 (5 bases). Trimming left V 3 bases short and J 4 bases short, with 12 bases between. The CDR3 runs to 14 residues. CDR1 and CDR2 (germline): MGHRA, YSYEKL. The CDR3: CASSHAGPSYGYTF. DNA of the CDR3: TGCGCCAGCAGCCATGCGGGGCCATCCTATGGCTACACCTTC.

The chain combines TRBV9 with TRBJ2-7; 11 nucleotides agree with TRBD1. This CDR3 comprises 14 residues. Germline V gene lookup returns CDR1 SGDLS and CDR2 YYNGEE. Unmatched junction bases numbered 7, after V lost 6 bases and J lost 5 bases. The CDR3 DNA follows: TGTGCCAGCAACGGCGGACAGGGGGCGGACGAGCAGTACTTC. Its translation: CASNGGQGADEQYF.

V gene TRBV11-2 combines with J gene TRBJ2-1; D may be TRBD1 (6 bases). Germline CDR1 reads SGHAT; CDR2 reads FQNNGV. With 5 bases removed from V and 4 bases from J, the gap between germline ends came to 18 bases. The CDR3 covers 16 residues. The CDR3 coding sequence is TGTGCCAGCAGCAGCCTACAGGGTTTTCCTTACAATGAGCAGTTCTTC. Protein product: CASSSLQGFPYNEQFF.

This CDR3 reads CASSLQGAGTEAFF. In DNA, the CDR3 is TGTGCCAGCAGCCTACAGGGGGCAGGCACTGAAGCTTTCTTT. The chain links TRBV2 to TRBJ1-1, with 9 bases fitting TRBD1. CDR1 is SNHLY, CDR2 FYNNEI, per germline. V trimming: 6 bases; J trimming: 4 bases; junction bases outside the gene matches: 6. This CDR3 spans 14 amino acids.

This chain connects TRBV19 to TRBJ1-4; possibly TRBD1 for D (6 bases). The CDR3 has 17 amino acids. Germline V gene lookup returns CDR1 LNHDA and CDR2 SQIVND (reference sequence). Trimming left V 9 bases short and J 0 bases short, with 20 bases between. The CDR3 DNA is TGTGCCAGCACGAGGACAGATATTTACGCAACTAATGAAAAACTGTTTTTT. Translating it yields CASTRTDIYATNEKLFF.

Here the CDR3 reads CASKSPGQANSPLHF. The CDR3 bases are TGTGCCAGCAAAAGCCCGGGACAGGCAAATTCACCCCTCCACTTT. The chain has TRBV6-5 and TRBJ1-6, with TRBD1 matching 8 bases. Germline trimming cut 7 bases from V and 7 bases from J; bases unmatched to any gene: 9. Per the germline V gene, CDR1 is MNHEY and CDR2 is SVGAGI. The CDR3 extends over 15 amino acids.

This rearrangement joins TRBV9 to TRBJ2-1; D gene unclear. From germline, CDR1 is SGDLS and CDR2 YYNGEE. V was clipped by 3 bases and J by 7 bases, with 14 bases between them. The CDR3 covers 14 residues. CDR3 residues: CASSGTLIGNEQFF. In nucleotides, the CDR3 is TGTGCCAGCAGCGGCACATTAATAGGAAATGAGCAGTTCTTC.

V gene TRBV25-1 combines with J gene TRBJ1-2, with 10 bases matching TRBD1. Unmatched junction bases numbered 6, after V lost 5 bases and J lost 6 bases. CDR3 length equals 14 residues. Germline-derived CDR1 and CDR2 are MGHDK and SYGVNS. The CDR3: CASSLTGGAHGYTF. The CDR3 DNA follows: TGTGCCAGCAGTTTGACAGGGGGCGCCCATGGCTACACCTTC.

The chain is built from TRBV21-1 and TRBJ1-6; the D call in the table, TRBD1, was not verified against the DNA. TRBV21-1 is a pseudogene. The CDR3 consists of 19 residues. The CDR3 here is CASSKEQGVSDFYNSPLHF. CDR3 in DNA: TGTGCCAGCAGCAAAGAGCAGGGGGTCTCCGATTTTTATAATTCACCCCTCCACTTT.

The chain has TRBV28 and TRBJ1-4; 7 bases line up with TRBD1. This CDR3 spans 14 amino acids. Germline V gene lookup returns CDR1 MDHEN and CDR2 SYDVKM. V lost 3 bases to trimming and J lost 7 bases; unmatched junction nucleotides: 5. CDR3 coding DNA: TGTGCCAGCAGTTTCATTAGGGGGCGTGAAAAACTGTTTTTT. As protein: CASSFIRGREKLFF.

This chain connects TRBV5-1 to TRBJ2-3; no clear D gene. V lost 0 bases, J lost 0 bases, and 20 bases lay in between. The CDR3 runs 19 residues. Germline CDR1 and CDR2: SGHRS and YFSETQ. CDR3 DNA sequence: TGCGCCAGCAGCTTGGTCGGCGTCAGGCTACAAACTAGCACAGATACGCAGTATTTT. Amino acids: CASSLVGVRLQTSTDTQYF.

The V and J genes are TRBV27 and TRBJ2-7; 8 bases align to TRBD2. Germline CDR1 reads MNHEY; CDR2 reads SMNVEV (reference sequence). The CDR3 consists of 18 residues. The trim removed 8 bases at V and 4 bases at J, leaving 22 bases unmatched. The CDR3 here is CASHPRGFPGLGPYEQYF. The CDR3 region has the DNA TGTGCCAGCCATCCCCGAGGGTTTCCGGGACTAGGGCCTTACGAGCAGTACTTC.